This is a list of T cell receptor beta chains from one sample in a study of OX40 agonist ivuxolimab in advanced cancers. The repertoire was sequenced with immunoSEQ multiplex PCR; TCRdb's copy has only in-frame clones and lacks some. In the table there are about 86,000 clones, roughly 90% of which are singletons. Source: CD4+ or CD8+ T cells sorted from blood, taken in a trial of the OX40 agonist ivuxolimab. These receptors were taken from an adult with an advanced solid tumor such as melanoma, head and neck, liver or kidney cancer. The CDR3 runs from the conserved cysteine through the conserved F or W. The order of the fields is V gene, clone size, D gene, J gene, CDR3 protein, CDR3 DNA. A D gene is named only where the DNA matches it firmly. Clone size, where shown, is once, few, many, or a class for clones that have expanded.

v_call: TRBV2; clone_size: NA; d_call: NA; j_call: TRBJ1-3; cdr3_aa: CASILLASGNTIYF; cdr3_nt: TGTGCCAGCATCCTCTTGGCATCTGGAAACACCATATATTTT
v_call: TRBV6-1; clone_size: NA; d_call: NA; j_call: TRBJ2-6; cdr3_aa: CASSSFSGANVLTF; cdr3_nt: TGTGCCAGCAGCTCGTTCTCTGGGGCCAACGTCCTGACTTTC
v_call: TRBV5-6; clone_size: NA; d_call: NA; j_call: TRBJ1-2; cdr3_aa: CASTAGGLLYGYTF; cdr3_nt: TGTGCCAGCACCGCAGGCGGTTTGCTCTATGGCTACACCTTC
v_call: TRBV10-3; clone_size: NA; d_call: TRBD2; j_call: TRBJ2-7; cdr3_aa: CAISQTSGSHEQYF; cdr3_nt: TGTGCCATCAGCCAGACTAGCGGATCTCACGAGCAGTACTTC
v_call: TRBV4-3; clone_size: few; d_call: NA; j_call: TRBJ2-2; cdr3_aa: CASSQERTTWTNTGELFF; cdr3_nt: TGCGCCAGCAGCCAAGAGAGGACTACCTGGACGAACACCGGGGAGCTGTTTTTT
v_call: TRBV18; clone_size: NA; d_call: NA; j_call: TRBJ1-2; cdr3_aa: CASSPAEFGTGYTF; cdr3_nt: TGTGCCAGCTCACCGGCGGAATTCGGGACTGGCTACACCTTC
v_call: TRBV4-1; clone_size: once; d_call: TRBD2; j_call: TRBJ2-7; cdr3_aa: CASSPGLAGGPHEQYF; cdr3_nt: TGCGCCAGCAGCCCAGGACTAGCGGGAGGGCCCCACGAGCAGTACTTC
v_call: TRBV28; clone_size: NA; d_call: NA; j_call: TRBJ1-2; cdr3_aa: CASAQTGLLFYGYTF; cdr3_nt: TGTGCCAGCGCTCAGACAGGTCTATTGTTCTATGGCTACACCTTC
v_call: TRBV11-3; clone_size: once; d_call: NA; j_call: TRBJ2-1; cdr3_aa: CASNGGPFSYNEQFF; cdr3_nt: TGTGCCAGCAATGGGGGGCCGTTCTCCTACAATGAGCAGTTCTTC
v_call: TRBV6-1; clone_size: NA; d_call: NA; j_call: TRBJ1-2; cdr3_aa: CASWTRDPVYGYTF; cdr3_nt: TGTGCCAGCTGGACCCGGGATCCAGTGTATGGCTACACCTTC
v_call: TRBV6-1; clone_size: NA; d_call: TRBD1; j_call: TRBJ1-2; cdr3_aa: CASSPGTGPKNF; cdr3_nt: TGTGCCAGCAGTCCGGGGACAGGGCCGAAGAACTTC
v_call: TRBV7-9; clone_size: NA; d_call: NA; j_call: TRBJ2-3; cdr3_aa: CASSAQGTSTDTQYF; cdr3_nt: TGTGCCAGCAGCGCCCAGGGGACTAGCACAGATACGCAGTATTTT
v_call: TRBV7-9; clone_size: few; d_call: NA; j_call: TRBJ1-5; cdr3_aa: CASSLGGDRPQHF; cdr3_nt: TGTGCCAGCAGCTTAGGAGGGGATCGACCCCAGCATTTT
v_call: TRBV5-1; clone_size: NA; d_call: TRBD2; j_call: TRBJ2-1; cdr3_aa: CASSPPSGRAHNEQFF; cdr3_nt: TGCGCCAGCAGCCCCCCTAGCGGGAGGGCCCACAATGAGCAGTTCTTC
v_call: TRBV28; clone_size: NA; d_call: TRBD2; j_call: TRBJ2-4; cdr3_aa: CASSPETSGRPIHF; cdr3_nt: TGTGCCAGCTCCCCTGAGACTAGCGGGAGGCCGATTCACTTC
v_call: TRBV7-9; clone_size: NA; d_call: NA; j_call: TRBJ2-2; cdr3_aa: CASNGNTGELFF; cdr3_nt: TGTGCCAGCAACGGGAACACCGGGGAGCTGTTTTTT
v_call: TRBV5-1; clone_size: NA; d_call: NA; j_call: TRBJ2-7; cdr3_aa: CASSLSGVSYEQYF; cdr3_nt: TGCGCCAGCAGCTTATCAGGGGTCTCCTACGAGCAGTACTTC
v_call: TRBV11-2; clone_size: NA; d_call: TRBD2; j_call: TRBJ2-1; cdr3_aa: CASSSRSGTYNEQFF; cdr3_nt: TGTGCCAGCAGCTCTAGGAGCGGGACTTACAATGAGCAGTTCTTC
v_call: TRBV7-2; clone_size: NA; d_call: NA; j_call: TRBJ2-7; cdr3_aa: CASSLGVGAYEQYF; cdr3_nt: TGTGCCAGCAGCTTAGGGGTGGGGGCCTACGAGCAGTACTTC
v_call: TRBV6-6; clone_size: NA; d_call: NA; j_call: TRBJ1-6; cdr3_aa: CASSRNQGEGSPLHF; cdr3_nt: TGTGCCAGCAGCCGAAACCAGGGAGAGGGTTCACCCCTCCACTTT
v_call: TRBV4-1; clone_size: few; d_call: NA; j_call: TRBJ2-7; cdr3_aa: CASSLVPGPNALEQYF; cdr3_nt: TGCGCCAGCAGCCTCGTACCGGGCCCAAATGCTCTCGAGCAGTACTTC
v_call: TRBV11-2; clone_size: NA; d_call: TRBD2; j_call: TRBJ2-5; cdr3_aa: CASSLRGGRARETQYF; cdr3_nt: TGTGCCAGCAGCTTAAGGGGAGGGAGGGCCCGGGAGACCCAGTACTTC
v_call: TRBV5-1; clone_size: NA; d_call: TRBD1; j_call: TRBJ2-2; cdr3_aa: CASSADRERAGELFF; cdr3_nt: TGCGCCAGCAGCGCAGACAGGGAAAGAGCCGGGGAGCTGTTTTTT
v_call: TRBV30; clone_size: NA; d_call: NA; j_call: TRBJ1-2; cdr3_aa: CAWSTGGGRNYGYTF; cdr3_nt: TGTGCCTGGAGCACAGGTGGGGGGCGTAACTATGGCTACACCTTC
v_call: TRBV29-1; clone_size: NA; d_call: NA; j_call: TRBJ2-2; cdr3_aa: CSVAPGAPNTGELFF; cdr3_nt: TGCAGCGTCGCTCCGGGGGCCCCTAACACCGGGGAGCTGTTTTTT
v_call: TRBV4-3; clone_size: NA; d_call: TRBD2; j_call: TRBJ2-7; cdr3_aa: CASSQETGGPWEQYF; cdr3_nt: TGCGCCAGCAGCCAAGAGACGGGAGGGCCCTGGGAGCAGTACTTC
v_call: TRBV10-1; clone_size: NA; d_call: NA; j_call: TRBJ2-1; cdr3_aa: CASSELGSHEQFF; cdr3_nt: TGCGCCAGCAGTGAACTCGGGTCCCATGAGCAGTTCTTC
v_call: TRBV14; clone_size: NA; d_call: NA; j_call: TRBJ1-1; cdr3_aa: CASSPERTGNTEAFF; cdr3_nt: TGTGCCAGCAGCCCCGAGAGGACGGGAAACACTGAAGCTTTCTTT